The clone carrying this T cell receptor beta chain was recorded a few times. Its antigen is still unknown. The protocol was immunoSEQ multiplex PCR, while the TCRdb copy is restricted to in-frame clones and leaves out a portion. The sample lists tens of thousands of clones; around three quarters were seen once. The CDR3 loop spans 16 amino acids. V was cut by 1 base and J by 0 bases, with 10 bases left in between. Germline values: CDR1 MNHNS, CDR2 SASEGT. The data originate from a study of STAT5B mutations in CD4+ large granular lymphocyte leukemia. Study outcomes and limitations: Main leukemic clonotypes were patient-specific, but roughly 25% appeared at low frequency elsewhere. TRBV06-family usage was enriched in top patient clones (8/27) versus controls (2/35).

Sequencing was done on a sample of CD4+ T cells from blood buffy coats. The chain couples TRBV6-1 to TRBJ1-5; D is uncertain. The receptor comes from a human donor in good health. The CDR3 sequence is CASSEGGVLSNQPQHF. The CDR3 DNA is TGTGCCAGCAGTGAAGGAGGAGTACTTAGCAATCAGCCCCAGCATTTT.